The TCR beta chain under discussion was sequenced for a study of blood T cells in healthy people across ages (dated by TCRdb to between 2015 and 2016). About the full investigation: In model experiments, roughly one uniquely barcoded TCR beta cDNA molecule per two T cells was captured by template switching. Age-related changes in TCR beta repertoire diversity were measured in the study by deep sequencing normalized with unique cDNA molecular identifiers. Donors were grouped into four age groups: young (average 16 years), middle-aged (39), aged (roughly 62) and long-lived (around 82). For two donors (one aged 18 to 30 and one aged 80 or older), the study analyzed two additional independent replicas of 1 million unique cDNA reads from the same blood draw.

This clonotype occurred a few times. Its antigen specificity is not known. The sample holds no much larger clone one base away, and base qualities are not on file. The receptor library was made with 5' RACE. The data were produced on an Illumina HiSeq 2500. A second PCR of 7 to 11 cycles was run with a J-beta primer mix and a sample-barcoded 5' primer. A template-switch 5' adaptor carrying 12 random nucleotides introduced a unique molecular identifier onto each TCR beta cDNA molecule. At least 2.5 million CDR3-containing paired-end reads were obtained from each sample. The Mint cDNA synthesis kit, primed by a TRBC-specific oligonucleotide, was used to synthesize first-strand cDNA from all RNA. Following uracil-DNA glycosylase treatment, a first 18-cycle PCR with universal primers M1SS and BC2_uni_R was performed on all cDNA. For the original study's pipeline: For normalization, 1 million high-quality reads were randomly selected from each sample, with every read carrying a distinct molecular identifier. Instead of being binned into consensus sequences, reads that shared molecular identifiers were thrown out. CDR3 identification, clonotype clustering and error correction used MiTCR with a Q25 quality threshold and the strictest error-elimination algorithm. A nonparametric unseen species model with Euler transformation was used to estimate a lower bound on total TCR beta diversity. Clones were called with MiXCR by TCRdb after fastp trimmed the public reads at Q25, and only in-frame beta chains were retained. Identical CDR3 protein sequences are pooled into one entry, listed with their most common genes and DNA. The V and J calls and clone size are TCRdb's, not the authors'. A total of roughly 800,000 distinct CDR3 sequences appear in this sample, about 25% of them only once. 9.4% of the sample is held by the ten biggest clonotypes.

The investigation overall reported the following: Because the CMV infection status of the donors was unknown, age-related changes in expanded clonotypes may potentially have been confounded. The long-lived group showed more naive CD4+ T cells, fewer expanded clones and increased TCR diversity than the aged group, suggesting age selection. The percentage of naive T cells measured by flow cytometry correlated strongly with observed TCR beta diversity. As age increased, observed TCR beta diversity per million T cells dropped in a roughly linear way, and a significant reduction was already evident by age around 41. Because profiling used bulk unsorted PBMCs, naive and antigen-experienced compartments could not be compared conclusively. Estimates of total diversity based on one million sequenced T cells were regarded as lower bounds and as underestimates.

Systemically healthy Caucasian individuals from Russia, some 40 in total and aged roughly 6 to 100 years, were included as donors. Approximately 9 milliliters of peripheral blood were collected from each donor into EDTA-treated Vacutainer tubes. Ficoll-Paque density-gradient centrifugation was used to isolate PBMCs, with at least 6.5 million per sample. Total RNA was extracted from PBMCs with Trizol reagent, with at least 6 micrograms obtained per sample. For every donor, an aliquot of PBMCs went through flow cytometry to measure the percentages of naive CD45RAhigh/CD27high T cells. These data also featured in a second study, about T cells of mothers and their children. The second paper further reports: Donors were nine systemically healthy Caucasian individuals: three mothers and their six children. cDNA synthesis used all of the extracted RNA, with around 1.6 ug of RNA in each 15 ul reaction. In the second PCR, the M1S primer added sample barcodes and 2-4 random nucleotides. More than 8 million TCR beta CDR3 reads were obtained from each mother, and about 3 million reads were obtained from each child. TCR recombination output is similarly shaped by thymic selection in related and unrelated pairs, with a minor effect exerted by inherited differences. Normalized repertoire overlap in related mother-child pairs was always slightly higher than in unrelated mother-child pairs, but the difference was never significant. With a sensitivity of approximately 100 clones per million clonotypes, no persistent microchimeric T cell clones were detected. Deep NGS was used in the study to compare the TCR beta repertoires of mothers and children and to look for features that separate related mother-child pairs from unrelated individuals. Mothers averaged around 43 +/- 4 years of age and children averaged about 12 +/- 4 years. After adapter ligation was performed with NEBNext reagents, the libraries were sequenced on an Illumina HiSeq 2000 with 100+100 nt paired-end reads. Mother and child libraries were prepared a month apart and sequenced in separate runs to prevent cross-contamination. For each donor, somewhere between roughly 450,000 and 2,000,000 distinct TCR beta clonotypes were identified. Naive TCR beta clonotypes were estimated from low-frequency clonotypes matched to each donor's FACS-determined naive share, without sorting.

Sequenced material: blood. The sequence derives from a boy aged 5-17 years in good health.

At the DNA level, the sequence is TGTGCCAGCAGACCCGGGACAGGGCACACCGGGGAGCTGTTTTTT. Translated, it gives CASRPGTGHTGELFF. Recombination linked TRBV7-9 to TRBJ2-2; TRBD1 matches 9 bases in the middle. Trimming removed 6 bases from V and 3 bases from J; the gene matches leave 5 bases unexplained. The germline V gene (reference sequence) supplies CDR1 SEHNR and CDR2 FQNEAQ. From the cysteine through the phenylalanine, the CDR3 covers 15 amino acids. Solely the CDR3 DNA is kept, with 45 bases framed from the first base. Extended through the reference TRBV7-9 and TRBJ2-2 proteins, this CDR3 yields the full variable domain: DTGVSQNPRHKITKRGQNVTFRCDPISEHNRLYWYRQTLGQGPEFLTYFQNEAQLEKSRLLSDRFSAERPKGSFSTLEIQRTEQGDSAMYLCASRPGTGHTGELFFGEGSRLTVL.